Shown below are 29 T cell receptor beta chains from a single sample sequenced in a study of blood T cell repertoires in COVID-19. Assay: immunoSEQ multiplex PCR; the TCRdb copy retains only in-frame clones and omits some. The sample has 150,000 or so clones; 70% to 85% are singletons. Material: peripheral blood. These TCRs come from a man in his fifties or sixties with COVID-19, enrolled during active disease.

This sequence joins TRBV19 and TRBJ1-5, with D uncertain. The V and J ends lost 3 bases and 4 bases respectively, with 10 bases between them. Germline V gene lookup returns CDR1 LNHDA and CDR2 SQIVND (reference sequence). The CDR3 extends over 14 amino acids. The CDR3 DNA sequence: TGTGCCAGTAGTATTGGTTCCGGGAATCAGCCCCAGCATTTT. Translation gives CASSIGSGNQPQHF.

The chain employs TRBV9 and TRBJ2-1; D not resolved. This CDR3 is built from 13 residues. The V end lost 1 base, the J end lost 5 bases, and 7 bases lay between the germline ends. CDR1 and CDR2 (germline): SGDLS, YYNGEE. The CDR3 reads CASSVLTDNEQFF. The DNA of the CDR3 is TGTGCCAGCAGCGTACTTACAGACAATGAGCAGTTCTTC.

As DNA, the CDR3 is TGTGCCAGCAGCGGACAGGGATGTAGGGGCTACACCTTC. It codes for CASSGQGCRGYTF. The V call is TRBV21-1, the J call TRBJ1-2; the D call of TRBD1 is as the table states it, not checked on the DNA. TRBV21-1 is a pseudogene segment. This CDR3 region has 13 residues.

The chain employs TRBV18 and TRBJ2-1; a weak D match, TRBD1 (6 bases). CDR1 KGHSH and CDR2 LQKENI come from the germline V gene. CDR3 length: 16 residues. Trimming shortened V by 0 bases and J by 8 bases, and 17 bases separated the two germline ends. CDR3 nucleotides: TGTGCCAGCTCACCACCGTCAGGGGCCCGCCTATATGAGCAGTTCTTC. Translating it yields CASSPPSGARLYEQFF.

The rearrangement joins TRBV10-3 to TRBJ1-2, with 11 bases fitting TRBD1. CDR1 is ENHRY, CDR2 SYGVKD, per germline. The CDR3 sequence is 16 residues long. V lost 2 bases, J lost 5 bases, and 7 bases stayed unmatched. The CDR3 DNA is TGTGCCATCAGTGAGGGACAGGGGGCCCCTACTTATGGCTACACCTTC. The encoded protein is CAISEGQGAPTYGYTF.

The V call is TRBV23-1, the J call TRBJ1-2, with D possibly TRBD1 on 6 matching bases. TRBV23-1 is classed as an ORF, of uncertain function. V shed 0 bases and J shed 1 base, with 12 bases lying between them. CDR3 length equals 16 residues. This chain's CDR3 is CASSQSSGVSNYGYTF. As DNA, the CDR3 is TGCGCCAGCAGTCAATCATCAGGGGTAAGTAACTATGGCTACACCTTC.

The genes are TRBV19 and TRBJ1-3; D is undetermined. There are 13 residues in the CDR3. The germline V gene has CDR1 LNHDA and CDR2 SQIVND (reference sequence). The germline V and J ends were trimmed by 2 bases and 5 bases, with 7 bases remaining between them. CDR3 coding DNA: TGTGCCAGTAGTATAATATCTCGAAACACCATATATTTT. This codes for CASSIISRNTIYF.

The genes are TRBV7-3 and TRBJ2-1; no firm D call. CDR3 length: 13 residues. The V gene lost 1 base and the J gene lost 6 bases, with 7 bases spanning the gap. The germline CDR1 and CDR2 sequences are SGHTA and FQGTGA. This chain's CDR3 is CASSLNPFNEQFF. CDR3 nucleotide sequence: TGTGCCAGCAGCTTAAATCCGTTCAATGAGCAGTTCTTC.

This clone appeared once. V and J are TRBV11-2 and TRBJ1-2; a possible D gene is TRBD1 (6 bases). CDR3 size: 12 residues. The V gene lost 5 bases and the J gene lost 8 bases, with 12 bases spanning the gap. Germline CDR1 SGHAT, CDR2 FQNNGV. CDR3 residues: CASSPNRAGYTF. In nucleotides, the CDR3 is TGTGCCAGCAGCCCAAACAGGGCGGGCTACACCTTC. Combining the CDR3 with reference TRBV11-2 and TRBJ1-2 gives the whole variable domain EAGVAQSPRYKIIEKRQSVAFWCNPISGHATLYWYQQILGQGPKLLIQFQNNGVVDDSQLPKDRFSAERLKGVDSTLKIQPAKLEDSAVYLCASSPNRAGYTFGSGTRLTVV.

The gene calls are TRBV19 and TRBJ1-1, with D perhaps TRBD1 (5 bases). Germline CDR1 is LNHDA and CDR2 is SQIVND (reference sequence). V lost 0 bases and J 4 bases, leaving 9 bases between the germline ends. The CDR3 length is 14 residues. Written as DNA, the CDR3 is TGTGCCAGTAGTATAGACAGGGAAGGCACTGAAGCTTTCTTT. Translating gives CASSIDREGTEAFF.

This chain connects TRBV3-1 (or the pseudogene TRBV3-2) to TRBJ1-1; 10 nucleotides agree with TRBD1. V lost 2 bases to trimming and J lost 11 bases; unmatched junction nucleotides: 14. Germline CDR1 is LGHDT and CDR2 is YNNKEL (reference sequence). The CDR3 contains 16 residues. CDR3: CASSQQWDRGTLGAFF. DNA of the CDR3: TGTGCCAGCAGCCAACAATGGGACAGGGGCACCCTCGGGGCTTTCTTT.

The chain recombines TRBV3-1 (or the pseudogene TRBV3-2) with TRBJ1-3; D perhaps matches TRBD1 (5 bases). The CDR3 has 18 amino acids. Germline-derived CDR1 and CDR2 are LGHDT and YNNKEL (reference sequence). V dropped 1 base and J dropped 0 bases, with 16 bases sitting between them. CDR3 sequence (DNA): TGTGCCAGCAGCCAAGGTCAGGGTTTTAAGAGCTCTGGAAACACCATATATTTT. Protein sequence: CASSQGQGFKSSGNTIYF.

This chain uses TRBV19 with TRBJ2-7; 7 bases are shared with TRBD1. The CDR3 consists of 13 residues. Germline lookup yields CDR1 LNHDA and CDR2 SQIVND (reference sequence). Trimming removed 4 bases from V and 3 bases from J; junction bases left unmatched: 3. The CDR3 DNA follows: TGTGCCAGTAGTACGACAGGGTACTACGAGCAGTACTTC. Residues: CASSTTGYYEQYF.

The rearrangement uses TRBV12-3 or TRBV12-4 and TRBJ1-2; D not certain. The CDR3 consists of 13 residues. V was pared by 5 bases and J by 0 bases, with 7 bases between. CDR3 region: CASSRQANYGYTF. As DNA, the CDR3 is TGTGCCAGCAGTCGGCAGGCTAACTATGGCTACACCTTC.

This rearrangement joins TRBV7-2 to TRBJ2-3, with a possible D match to TRBD1 (6 bases). The CDR3 spans 15 residues. Trimming left V 5 bases short and J 2 bases short, with 14 bases between. Germline-derived CDR1 and CDR2 are SGHTA and FQGNSA. The CDR3 nucleotides read TGTGCCAGCAGCCCACAGGGTACCGACACAGATACGCAGTATTTT. This gives the protein CASSPQGTDTDTQYF.

This chain joins TRBV7-3 and TRBJ1-1; no clear D. There are 14 residues in the CDR3. V was shortened by 6 bases and J by 4 bases, with 15 bases between the two germline ends. Germline lookup yields CDR1 SGHTA and CDR2 FQGTGA. In DNA form, the CDR3 reads TGTGCCAGCAGTCCCGCGGGTGGGCCCACTGAAGCTTTCTTT. Encoded protein: CASSPAGGPTEAFF. Full variable domain (remainder filled in from reference TRBV7-3 and TRBJ1-1): GAGVSQTPSNKVTEKGKYVELRCDPISGHTALYWYRQSLGQGPEFLIYFQGTGAADDSGLPNDRFFAVRPEGSVSTLKIQRTERGDSAVYLCASSPAGGPTEAFFGQGTRLTVV.

This clone was recorded only once. The V gene is TRBV18, the J gene TRBJ1-1, with D perhaps TRBD1 (6 bases). This CDR3 contains 15 residues. CDR1 and CDR2 (germline): KGHSH, LQKENI. V gave up 10 bases and J gave up 7 bases, with 25 bases separating them. The CDR3 coding sequence is TGTGCCACTAAACAGACGACAGGTGAATTCTATGAAGCTTTCTTT. Amino acids: CATKQTTGEFYEAFF.

The chain carries TRBV13 and TRBJ1-4; D is ambiguous. Germline-derived CDR1 and CDR2 are PRHDT and FYEKMQ (reference sequence). This CDR3 region has 12 residues. The V gene lost 4 bases and the J gene lost 13 bases, with 13 bases spanning the gap. CDR3 sequence reads: CASSSTGCGLFF. For the CDR3, the DNA is TGTGCCAGCAGCTCCACCGGATGCGGACTGTTTTTT.

The CDR3 spells CASSEPGQGAGYGYTF. DNA of the CDR3: TGTGCCAGCAGTGAGCCGGGGCAGGGGGCGGGGTATGGCTACACCTTC. The chain recombines TRBV6-1 with TRBJ1-2, with 8 bases lining up with TRBD1. Germline V CDR1 and CDR2: MNHNS, SASEGT. The CDR3 has 16 amino acids. With V trimmed by 3 bases and J by 5 bases, 11 bases remained unmatched.

For this clone: A much larger clone lies a single base off, so this may be a read error. The J gene is TRBJ1-1, the V gene TRBV7-2; TRBD1 is a possible D gene (6 bases). The CDR3 is 14 amino acids. Trimming cost V 1 base and J 5 bases, with 11 bases left between them. Germline CDR1 is SGHTA and CDR2 is FQGNSA. The chain's CDR3 is CASSLEGGRTEAFF. The CDR3 DNA reads TGTGCCAGCAGCTTAGAAGGGGGTAGGACTGAAGCTTTCTTT.

This clone showed up just a few times. This CDR3 is CASSPRQGAEGSQHF. DNA of the CDR3: TGTGCCAGCTCACCACGACAGGGGGCTGAGGGGTCCCAGCATTTT. V is TRBV18 and J is TRBJ1-5; 10 bases line up with TRBD1. The CDR3 has 15 amino acids. V shed 1 base and J 11 bases; nucleotides not matched to a gene: 8. Germline-derived CDR1 and CDR2 are KGHSH and LQKENI.

V gene TRBV5-1 combines with J gene TRBJ2-7; 9 nucleotides align to TRBD2. In germline, CDR1 is SGHRS, CDR2 YFSETQ. The CDR3 length is 14 residues. With V trimmed by 9 bases and J by 2 bases, 9 bases remained unmatched. The CDR3: CATSIAGATYEQYF. The CDR3 bases are TGCGCCACCTCCATAGCGGGGGCCACCTACGAGCAGTACTTC.

This chain's CDR3 is CATSGRTGYGYTF. The CDR3 DNA reads TGTGCCACCAGCGGAAGGACAGGGTATGGCTACACCTTC. V gene TRBV15 combines with J gene TRBJ1-2; 8 nucleotides align to TRBD1. This CDR3 contains 13 residues. In germline, CDR1 is LNHNV, CDR2 YYDKDF (reference sequence). V was clipped by 5 bases and J by 5 bases; unmatched bases: 4.

The chain recombines TRBV9 with TRBJ1-2, with D possibly matching TRBD1 (6 bases). Trimming pared 4 bases from V and 11 bases from J, leaving 21 bases between. CDR1 is SGDLS and CDR2 is YYNGEE in the germline V gene. The CDR3 totals 14 residues. The CDR3 sequence is CASSYRTAPGEYTF. CDR3 nucleotide sequence: TGTGCCAGCAGCTATCGGACAGCCCCGGGCGAATACACCTTC.

A word on this clone: One end of the junction varies from germline; a read error may be responsible. The chain is built from TRBV14 and TRBJ2-5, with a tentative D call TRBD2 (7 bases). The CDR3 is 13 residues long. Germline V gives CDR1 SGHDN, CDR2 FVKESK. CDR3 protein: CASSQDPAGAMDF. In nucleotides, the CDR3 is TGTGCCAGCAGCCAAGATCCGGCGGGGGCCATGGACTTC. Drawing the rest from reference TRBV14 and TRBJ2-5, the complete variable domain is EAGVTQFPSHSVIEKGQTVTLRCDPISGHDNLYWYRRVMGKEIKFLLHFVKESKQDESGMPNNRFLAERTGGTYSTLKVQPAELEDSGVYFCASSQDPAGAMDFGPGTRLLVL.

The gene calls are TRBV11-3 and TRBJ1-1, with D tentatively TRBD1 (5 bases). The V end was cut by 3 bases, the J end by 0 bases, with 8 bases between. The length of the CDR3 is 14 residues. Germline CDR1 reads SGHNT; CDR2 reads YENEEA. CDR3 nucleotides: TGTGCCAGCAGCTTGGGAGGGGTGAACACTGAAGCTTTCTTT. Its translation: CASSLGGVNTEAFF.

J is TRBJ1-6 and V is TRBV7-2; 8 bases agree with TRBD1. Germline V gene sequence: CDR1 SGHTA, CDR2 FQGNSA. CDR3 length equals 16 residues. The V segment lost 6 bases and the J segment 2 bases; nucleotides outside the gene matches: 6. The CDR3 spells CASRDRVKAYNSPLHF. The CDR3 DNA sequence: TGTGCCAGCAGGGACAGGGTAAAGGCCTATAATTCACCCCTCCACTTT.

J is TRBJ1-1 and V is TRBV3-1 (or the pseudogene TRBV3-2); D call uncertain. CDR3 length: 14 amino acids. Per the germline V gene, CDR1 is LGHDT and CDR2 is YNNKEL (reference sequence). V lost 6 bases and J 0 bases, leaving 11 bases between the germline ends. The CDR3 nucleotides read TGTGCCAGCAGGATGGAGAACCTGAACACTGAAGCTTTCTTT. It encodes CASRMENLNTEAFF.

The genes are TRBV7-8 and TRBJ1-2, with D unresolved. Looked up from germline, CDR1 is SGHVS and CDR2 is FQNEAQ. The CDR3 is made up of 14 amino acids. V shed 5 bases and J shed 6 bases, with 16 bases lying between them. CDR3: CASSTRTGNNGYTF. Written as DNA, the CDR3 is TGTGCCAGCAGCACGAGGACGGGAAACAATGGCTACACCTTC.